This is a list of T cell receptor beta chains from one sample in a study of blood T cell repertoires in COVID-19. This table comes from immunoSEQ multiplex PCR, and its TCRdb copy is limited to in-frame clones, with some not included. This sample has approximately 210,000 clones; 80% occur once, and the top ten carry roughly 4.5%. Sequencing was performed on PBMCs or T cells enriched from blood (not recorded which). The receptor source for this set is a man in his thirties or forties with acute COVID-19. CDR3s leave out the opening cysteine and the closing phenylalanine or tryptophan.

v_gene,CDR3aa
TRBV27,ASNSLQRGTRDTQY
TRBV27,ASTPYRDASPLH
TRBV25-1,ASSDAGTGERINGYT
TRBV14,ASSQVPDYGYT
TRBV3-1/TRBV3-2,ASSQYSFNEQF
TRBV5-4,ASSLLDSYNSPLH
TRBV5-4,ASSLPPGGFF
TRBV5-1,ASSPGHQSSYEQY
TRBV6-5,ASDQDRYYEQY
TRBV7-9,ASSLLPGELF
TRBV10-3,AISVMRAPSTYEQY
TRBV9,ASSPGQITEAF
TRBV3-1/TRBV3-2,ASSQRRLSNEKLF
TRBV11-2,ASSSFFSGGAGEQY
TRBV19,ASSSAGLNYGYT
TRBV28,ASSPGLAEISYNEQF
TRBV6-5,ASSYSTGGDEQF
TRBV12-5,ASAGFKYGYT
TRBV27,ASSRSSGGNTGELF
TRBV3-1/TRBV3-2,ASSHNRGSGYT
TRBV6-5,ASSYQGLPGPDTQY
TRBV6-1,ASSDRMNTEAF
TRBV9,ASSVEGVEQF
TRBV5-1,ASSLNQETQY
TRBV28,ASSFSSGGVSYT
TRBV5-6,ASSTGLSPPYEQY
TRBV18,ASSPKREGASDTQY
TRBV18,ASSPGAEVNTEAF
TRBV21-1,ASSPVKWDRAGYEQY
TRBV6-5,ASSRTGDSNQPQH
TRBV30,AWIWDRPKQPQH
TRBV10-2,ASSWGGPSYEQY
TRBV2,ASSALPGYEQY
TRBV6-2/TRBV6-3,ASSYSGENTQY
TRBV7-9,ASRSSGTDTQY
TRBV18,ASSPAGPANEKLF
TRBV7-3,ASSLGGAGRDGYT
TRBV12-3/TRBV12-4,ASSLDRWGYT
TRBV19,ASSIRGYSYEQY
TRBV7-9,ASRHTGISGNTIY
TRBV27,ASSHGRGNNSPLH
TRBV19,ASSKQGFTTEAF
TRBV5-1,ASSPGKSSGNTIY
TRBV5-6,ASSPPGGAGYT
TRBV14,ASSQVYRTDTQY
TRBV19,ASTQNRGRDTEAF
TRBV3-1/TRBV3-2,ASSPGGRGNTGELF
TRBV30,AWSRGLQGDTQY
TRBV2,ASERTGPTGELF